This TCR beta chain was recovered during a study of T cell changes during pregnancy in multiple sclerosis. The sample holds a few counts of this clone. TCRdb's table, derived via immunoSEQ multiplex PCR, lists solely in-frame clones and lacks some. This sample has about 28,000 clones; around 92% occur once, and the top ten carry 4% to 6%. CDR1 is LGHNA and CDR2 is YSLEER in the germline V gene. The germline V and J ends were trimmed by 0 bases and 3 bases, with 12 bases remaining between them. CDR3 length: 15 residues. The chain is built from TRBV4-3 and TRBJ2-7, with D tentatively TRBD2 (6 bases). This clonotype originated in a female donor in good health, enrolled as a control in a pregnancy study. Sequences were derived from peripheral blood, sampled in the first trimester of pregnancy. DNA of the CDR3: TGCGCCAGCAGCCAAGATCTGGAGGGAGACTACGAGCAGTACTTC. Translated, it gives CASSQDLEGDYEQYF.